The 4 T cell receptor beta chains listed next were all sequenced from one sample in a study of shared clonotypes between healthy human individuals. Terminally differentiated effector memory CD45RA+ cells were excluded from the naive CD8 cells, which were CD45RO-negative and positively selected for CCR7. Clones were read by immunoSEQ multiplex PCR, and TCRdb kept only the in-frame ones, dropping some. The repertoire consists of around 2,100,000 clones, with 85% to 95% occurring once and the leading ten covering roughly 1.2%. The specimen sequenced was naive CD8+ T cells sorted from blood. These receptors came from a young man in good health.

With respect to this clone: This CDR3 is also generated by other DNA sequences in the sample. The chain links TRBV13 to TRBJ1-2; 8 bases map to TRBD1. This CDR3 is 15 amino acids long. J was trimmed by 2 bases and V by 0 bases; bases with no gene match: 2. Germline V lookup: CDR1 PRHDT, CDR2 FYEKMQ (reference sequence). The CDR3, as DNA: TGTGCCAGCAGCTTAGGACAGGGGGGGAACTATGGCTACACCTTC. Amino acid sequence: CASSLGQGGNYGYTF.

This clone was found a few times. This rearrangement joins TRBV27 to TRBJ1-5; 8 bases agree with TRBD1. CDR1 and CDR2 (germline): MNHEY, SMNVEV (reference sequence). The CDR3 is 16 residues long. V was pared by 3 bases and J by 7 bases, with 11 bases of the junction left unmatched. The CDR3 DNA reads TGTGCCAGCAGTTTGTTAGGTCAGGGGGCAGGACAGCCCCAGCATTTT. This codes for CASSLLGQGAGQPQHF.

The chain combines TRBV15 with TRBJ1-6, with 7 bases aligning to TRBD1. With 0 bases clipped from V and 9 bases from J, the junction kept 5 bases outside the gene matches. Germline V gene sequence: CDR1 LNHNV, CDR2 YYDKDF (reference sequence). This CDR3 has 15 residues. CDR3 DNA: TGTGCCACCAGCAGAGACAGGGGGTACGGTTCACCCCTCCACTTT. Translating gives CATSRDRGYGSPLHF. The full variable domain, in which reference TRBV15 and TRBJ1-6 provide the parts outside the CDR3, is DAMVIQNPRYQVTQFGKPVTLSCSQTLNHNVMYWYQQKSSQAPKLLFHYYDKDFNNEADTPDNFQSRRPNTSFCFLDIRSPGLGDTAMYLCATSRDRGYGSPLHFGNGTRLTVT.

The chain has TRBV11-2 and TRBJ2-2, with D unresolved. In germline, CDR1 is SGHAT, CDR2 FQNNGV. The V gene lost 5 bases and the J gene lost 6 bases, with 10 bases spanning the gap. This CDR3 has 13 residues. This CDR3 is CASSATMAGELFF. CDR3 DNA: TGTGCCAGCAGCGCGACGATGGCCGGGGAGCTGTTTTTT.